Each of the 11 T cell receptor beta chains below was sequenced from the same sample in a study of Ad26.COV2.S vaccination and SARS-CoV-2 variants. The treatment is: 15 to 20 received Ad26.COV2.S at low or high dose, single or two shots; about five received placebo; per-sample allocation not given. Specimens were obtained on day 63 following the first vaccine or placebo injection. Measured with immunoSEQ multiplex PCR; TCRdb has only the in-frame clones, and not every one. The data show 410,000 or so clones, around 92% seen once. The source was peripheral blood, collected in a trial of Ad26.COV2.S vaccine versus placebo. The receptors shown here come from a person between 18 and 65 years old who received the Ad26.COV2.S COVID-19 vaccine or a placebo.

The chain links TRBV6-1 to TRBJ2-7; tentatively, D is TRBD1 or TRBD2 (6 bases each). Germline V lookup: CDR1 MNHNS, CDR2 SASEGT. The CDR3 has 17 amino acids. V was pared by 0 bases and J by 0 bases, with 15 bases between. The CDR3 coding sequence is TGTGCCAGCAGTGAAGCGCACCCGGGGGCGCGCTCCTACGAGCAGTACTTC. The encoded protein is CASSEAHPGARSYEQYF.

This chain connects TRBV7-6 to TRBJ1-4; no clear D. The length of the CDR3 is 16 residues. V was cut by 4 bases and J by 0 bases, with 12 bases left in between. Germline-derived CDR1 and CDR2 are SGHVS and FNYEAQ. CDR3 in DNA: TGTGCCAGCAGCTCCCGTTCGGTTGCAACTAATGAAAAACTGTTTTTT. Translation gives CASSSRSVATNEKLFF.

This clone has only one observation. This chain joins TRBV29-1 and TRBJ1-1; D uncertain. Per germline, CDR1 SQVTM and CDR2 ANQGSEA. Trimming left V 8 bases short and J 1 base short, with 11 bases between. The CDR3 is made up of 12 amino acids. This CDR3 is CSIVDWNTEAFF. The CDR3 DNA is TGCAGCATTGTGGACTGGAACACTGAAGCTTTCTTT.

Written as DNA, the CDR3 is TGTGCCAGCAGCTTGGCGGGGCGACAGGGATCCTACAATGAGCAGTTCTTC. As protein: CASSLAGRQGSYNEQFF. The V gene is TRBV5-6, the J gene TRBJ2-1; the match to TRBD1 covers 7 bases. Germline assignment: CDR1 SGHDT and CDR2 YYEEEE. The CDR3 loop spans 17 amino acids. With 0 bases clipped from V and 1 base from J, the junction kept 7 bases outside the gene matches. The entire variable domain, with the rest obtained from reference TRBV5-6 and TRBJ2-1, is as follows: DAGVTQSPTHLIKTRGQQVTLRCSPKSGHDTVSWYQQALGQGPQFIFQYYEEEERQRGNFPDRFSGHQFPNYSSELNVNALLLGDSALYLCASSLAGRQGSYNEQFFGPGTRLTVL.

Regarding this clone: Other DNA sequences from this sample encode an identical CDR3 as well. This chain links TRBV5-1 with TRBJ2-7, with TRBD1 identical over 8 bases. Trimming cost V 5 bases and J 4 bases; bases outside gene matches: 8. Germline CDR1 SGHRS, CDR2 YFSETQ. This CDR3 is built from 14 residues. The CDR3 nucleotides are TGCGCCAGCAGTTCTGGACAGGGCTATTACGAGCAGTACTTC. Translation: CASSSGQGYYEQYF. Based on the CDR3 plus reference TRBV5-1 and TRBJ2-7, the full variable domain is KAGVTQTPRYLIKTRGQQVTLSCSPISGHRSVSWYQQTPGQGLQFLFEYFSETQRNKGNFPGRFSGRQFSNSRSEMNVSTLELGDSALYLCASSSGQGYYEQYFGPGTRLTVT.

The rearrangement links TRBV18 to TRBJ2-1, with a possible D match to TRBD2 (6 bases). The CDR3 is 14 residues long. V lost 2 bases to trimming and J lost 7 bases, with 12 bases between them. Germline V CDR1 and CDR2: KGHSH, LQKENI. This CDR3 reads CASSPNDLANEQFF. The CDR3 region has the DNA TGTGCCAGCTCACCAAACGACCTAGCGAATGAGCAGTTCTTC.

This chain joins TRBV6-5 and TRBJ1-6; D not resolved. The V and J ends lost 4 bases and 10 bases respectively, with 14 bases between them. Germline values: CDR1 MNHEY, CDR2 SVGAGI. CDR3 length: 14 residues. CDR3 bases: TGTGCCAGCAGTTTCGCCTATTTGGGGTCACCCCTCCACTTT. It encodes CASSFAYLGSPLHF.

J is TRBJ2-1 and V is TRBV6-4; 7 nucleotides match TRBD1. The germline V gene encodes CDR1 MRHNA and CDR2 SNTAGT. Trimming at V came to 3 bases and at J to 9 bases, leaving 5 bases not matched to a gene. This CDR3 has 13 amino acids. Here the CDR3 reads CASSDYRGSEQFF. The CDR3 DNA follows: TGTGCCAGCAGTGATTACAGGGGAAGTGAGCAGTTCTTC.

V is TRBV28 and J is TRBJ2-7; D might be TRBD2 (6 bases). From germline, CDR1 is MDHEN and CDR2 SYDVKM. Trimming stripped 3 bases from V and 3 bases from J, with 18 bases between. The CDR3 consists of 16 residues. CDR3 bases: TGTGCCAGCAGTTTTCTATTCGGCCAGGGAGGCTACGAGCAGTACTTC. Translated: CASSFLFGQGGYEQYF.

This chain links TRBV6-1 with TRBJ1-5, with 10 bases identical to TRBD1. Germline CDR1 MNHNS, CDR2 SASEGT. The trim removed 2 bases at V and 6 bases at J, leaving 7 bases unmatched. There are 16 residues in the CDR3. The CDR3 is CASSERGQGMGQPQHF. In nucleotides, the CDR3 is TGTGCCAGCAGTGAACGGGGACAGGGGATGGGTCAGCCCCAGCATTTT.

This chain connects TRBV6-5 to TRBJ2-7; 11 nucleotides align to TRBD1. Germline V gives CDR1 MNHEY, CDR2 SVGAGI. V lost 4 bases and J lost 10; bases outside the gene matches: 6. The CDR3 is made up of 13 amino acids. The CDR3 reads CASSFPDRGLQYF. The CDR3 coding sequence is TGTGCCAGCAGTTTTCCGGACAGGGGGCTTCAGTACTTC.